These 32 T cell receptor beta chains originate from one sample sequenced in a study of blood T cell repertoires in COVID-19. This table comes from immunoSEQ multiplex PCR, and its TCRdb copy is limited to in-frame clones, with some not included. The table lists some 270,000 clones, approximately 84% of them singletons. The sample consisted of peripheral blood. These receptors all stem from a person between 65 and 80 years old with COVID-19, enrolled during active disease.

This rearrangement joins TRBV21-1 to TRBJ1-2; the table calls TRBD1, which could not be checked here. TRBV21-1 is termed a pseudogene. The CDR3 has 16 amino acids. CDR3 in amino acids: CASSKTSRQGNYGYTF. As DNA, the CDR3 is TGTGCCAGCAGCAAAACTTCTCGACAGGGGAACTATGGCTACACCTTC.

This chain links TRBV11-1 with TRBJ2-7; 9 bases match TRBD2. Losses at the gene ends were 0 bases for V and 4 bases for J; bases not matched to a gene: 1. CDR3 length: 14 residues. Germline V gene lookup returns CDR1 SGHAT and CDR2 FQDESV (reference sequence). The CDR3, as DNA: TGTGCCAGCAGCTTAGCAGGACTAGCGTACGAGCAGTACTTC. The encoded protein is CASSLAGLAYEQYF.

The rearrangement joins TRBV20-1 to TRBJ2-7; D might be TRBD1 (6 bases). The CDR3 runs 15 residues. Germline CDR1 is DFQATT and CDR2 is SNEGSKA (reference sequence). The V end lost 3 bases, the J end lost 0 bases, and 15 bases lay between the germline ends. CDR3 sequence (DNA): TGCAGTGCTAGTTTGCCCACAGGGTTCTCCTACGAGCAGTACTTC. It is translated as CSASLPTGFSYEQYF.

This chain links TRBV3-1 (or the pseudogene TRBV3-2) with TRBJ2-7, with 9 positions matching TRBD1. This CDR3 has 15 residues. J gave up 1 base and V 4 bases, and 5 bases lay outside the gene matches. Germline V gene lookup returns CDR1 LGHDT and CDR2 YNNKEL (reference sequence). Written as DNA, the CDR3 is TGTGCCAGCAGCCCGGCCGGGACAGGGTCCTACGAGCAGTACTTC. Translation gives CASSPAGTGSYEQYF.

This chain joins TRBV3-1 (or the pseudogene TRBV3-2) and TRBJ2-3, with 14 bases that match TRBD2. The CDR3 has 17 residues. V trimming: 0 bases; J trimming: 4 bases; junction bases outside the gene matches: 3. Germline lookup yields CDR1 LGHDT and CDR2 YNNKEL (reference sequence). CDR3 residues: CASSQDGLAGGPDTQYF. CDR3 bases: TGTGCCAGCAGCCAAGATGGACTAGCGGGGGGACCAGATACGCAGTATTTT.

This chain joins TRBV9 and TRBJ2-1; D possibly corresponds to TRBD2 (6 bases). V was clipped by 0 bases and J by 2 bases, with 12 bases between them. This CDR3 has 16 amino acids. CDR1 and CDR2 (germline): SGDLS, YYNGEE. CDR3 sequence (DNA): TGTGCCAGCAGCGTAGATGGTAGCGGTGCCTACAATGAGCAGTTCTTC. Protein: CASSVDGSGAYNEQFF.

This clone occurred a few times. This sequence joins TRBV7-9 and TRBJ2-5; 7 nucleotides align to TRBD1. Germline V gene sequence: CDR1 SEHNR, CDR2 FQNEAQ (reference sequence). The V and J ends lost 5 bases and 5 bases, in that order; junction bases with no gene match: 11. The CDR3 has 15 residues. This chain's CDR3 is CASSLRQGRLETQYF. Written as DNA, the CDR3 is TGTGCCAGCAGCCTGAGACAGGGCAGGTTGGAGACCCAGTACTTC. Filled out from reference TRBV7-9 and TRBJ2-5, the complete variable domain reads DTGVSQNPRHKITKRGQNVTFRCDPISEHNRLYWYRQTLGQGPEFLTYFQNEAQLEKSRLLSDRFSAERPKGSFSTLEIQRTEQGDSAMYLCASSLRQGRLETQYFGPGTRLLVL.

This chain connects TRBV5-1 to TRBJ2-3; tentatively, D is TRBD2 (6 bases). The germline V gene encodes CDR1 SGHRS and CDR2 YFSETQ. V was trimmed by 7 bases and J by 6 bases, leaving 12 bases between them. The CDR3 covers 12 residues. The CDR3 DNA follows: TGCGCCAGCCGGAGGGACCCCGATACGCAGTATTTT. Residues: CASRRDPDTQYF. The full variable domain, rest sourced from reference TRBV5-1 and TRBJ2-3, is KAGVTQTPRYLIKTRGQQVTLSCSPISGHRSVSWYQQTPGQGLQFLFEYFSETQRNKGNFPGRFSGRQFSNSRSEMNVSTLELGDSALYLCASRRDPDTQYFGPGTRLTVL.

This chain links TRBV18 with TRBJ2-1, with D perhaps TRBD1 (8 bases). This CDR3 is 14 amino acids long. Germline CDR1 is KGHSH and CDR2 is LQKENI. V lost 2 bases and J lost 8, with 13 bases in between. CDR3 DNA sequence: TGTGCCAGCTCACCAAACACAGGGGGGGATGAGCAGTTCTTC. It codes for CASSPNTGGDEQFF.

V and J are TRBV4-2 and TRBJ2-7; 7 bases map to TRBD2. J was trimmed by 7 bases and V by 1 base; bases with no gene match: 4. Germline loops: CDR1 LGHNA, CDR2 YNFKEQ. The CDR3 totals 13 residues. The CDR3 nucleotides read TGTGCCAGCAGCCAAGTCCTCGGGAGGGAGCAGTACTTC. This gives the protein CASSQVLGREQYF.

The chain recombines TRBV6-5 with TRBJ2-7; TRBD2 agrees at 8 bases. Trimming at V came to 10 bases and at J to 5 bases, leaving 16 bases not matched to a gene. Germline assignment: CDR1 MNHEY and CDR2 SVGAGI. This CDR3 contains 15 residues. CDR3: CAIRGGGGSGNEQYF. The CDR3, as DNA: TGTGCCATCCGCGGGGGTGGGGGTAGCGGGAACGAGCAGTACTTC.

V gene TRBV4-3 combines with J gene TRBJ2-2, with D maybe TRBD1 (6 bases). The CDR3 covers 16 residues. Looked up from germline, CDR1 is LGHNA and CDR2 is YSLEER. The V end lost 0 bases, the J end lost 4 bases, and 12 bases lay between the germline ends. Here the CDR3 reads CASSQDRNRATGELFF. The CDR3 DNA sequence: TGCGCCAGCAGCCAAGATAGGAACAGGGCCACCGGGGAGCTGTTTTTT.

This chain connects TRBV6-6 to TRBJ2-1; 7 nucleotides match TRBD1. Trimming cost V 4 bases and J 6 bases; bases outside gene matches: 9. The CDR3 totals 15 residues. Germline assignment: CDR1 MNHNY and CDR2 SVGAGI (reference sequence). The DNA for the CDR3 is TGTGCCAGCAGTTCTAGTTTGACAGGGTCCAATGAGCAGTTCTTC. Translation: CASSSSLTGSNEQFF.

The CDR3: CASSLGGKQSYEQYF. The CDR3 region has the DNA TGTGCCAGCAGCTTAGGCGGGAAACAGTCCTACGAGCAGTACTTC. The chain links TRBV7-2 to TRBJ2-7, with a possible D match to TRBD2 (6 bases). V was trimmed by 1 base and J by 1 base, leaving 11 bases between them. This CDR3 has 15 residues. Germline CDR1 is SGHTA and CDR2 is FQGNSA.

This clone has a single count. The chain carries TRBV28 and TRBJ2-2, with D possibly being TRBD1 (6 bases). There are 16 residues in the CDR3. The germline gives CDR1 MDHEN, CDR2 SYDVKM. V was trimmed by 6 bases and J by 1 base, leaving 15 bases between them. CDR3 protein: CASSPRVGGNTGELFF. CDR3 DNA: TGTGCCAGCAGCCCGCGGGTAGGGGGGAACACCGGGGAGCTGTTTTTT. Looking up the rest from reference TRBV28 and TRBJ2-2 gives the full variable domain: DVKVTQSSRYLVKRTGEKVFLECVQDMDHENMFWYRQDPGLGLRLIYFSYDVKMKEKGDIPEGYSVSREKKERFSLILESASTNQTSMYLCASSPRVGGNTGELFFGEGSRLTVL.

The chain employs TRBV6-2 or TRBV6-3 and TRBJ2-5, with 9 bases lining up with TRBD2. The V segment lost 5 bases and the J segment 6 bases; nucleotides outside the gene matches: 10. The CDR3 covers 15 residues. Germline CDR1 MNHEY, CDR2 SVGEGT. The CDR3 nucleotides are TGTGCCAGCAGTGCTAGCGGGGAACCACGGAAGACCCAGTACTTC. Translation gives CASSASGEPRKTQYF.

The table lists this clone with a count of one. The chain has TRBV19 and TRBJ2-1, with D possibly being TRBD2 (6 bases). With 7 bases removed from V and 0 bases from J, the gap between germline ends came to 10 bases. Per the germline V gene, CDR1 is LNHDA and CDR2 is SQIVND (reference sequence). There are 14 residues in the CDR3. The CDR3 is CASTFGGSYNEQFF. CDR3 coding DNA: TGTGCCAGTACCTTCGGGGGCTCCTACAATGAGCAGTTCTTC.

This chain links TRBV9 with TRBJ2-3; D is uncertain. Trimming stripped 0 bases from V and 5 bases from J, with 13 bases between. The CDR3 consists of 15 residues. From germline, CDR1 is SGDLS and CDR2 YYNGEE. Here the CDR3 reads CASSVATASVDTQYF. The CDR3 DNA reads as TGTGCCAGCAGCGTAGCTACAGCCTCAGTAGATACGCAGTATTTT.

This chain joins TRBV19 and TRBJ2-2, with TRBD1 matching over 11 bases. CDR3 size: 16 residues. Germline V lookup: CDR1 LNHDA, CDR2 SQIVND (reference sequence). With V trimmed by 7 bases and J by 8 bases, 12 bases remained unmatched. CDR3 bases: TGTGCCAGTACCCAAACGGACAGGGGGCCGCGAGGGGAGCTGTTTTTT. Protein: CASTQTDRGPRGELFF.

The J gene is TRBJ1-1, the V gene TRBV19, with D perhaps TRBD1 (6 bases). The V end was cut by 6 bases, the J end by 7 bases, with 15 bases between. CDR1 and CDR2 from the germline V gene are LNHDA and SQIVND (reference sequence). The CDR3 totals 13 residues. CDR3 DNA sequence: TGTGCCAGTAGCTCCGGGACAAAGCATGAAGCTTTCTTT. Its protein product is CASSSGTKHEAFF.

The rearrangement uses TRBV30 and TRBJ2-3; maybe TRBD1 (5 bases). CDR3 length equals 13 residues. Deletions cut 0 bases from V and 4 bases from J, with 8 bases between. Per germline, CDR1 GTSNPN and CDR2 SVGIG (reference sequence). CDR3 sequence: CAWSVQGADTQYF. The CDR3, as DNA: TGTGCCTGGAGTGTACAAGGGGCAGATACGCAGTATTTT.

V is TRBV7-8 and J is TRBJ2-3; 12 nucleotides align to TRBD2. This CDR3 contains 14 residues. The trim removed 6 bases at V and 7 bases at J, leaving 5 bases unmatched. The germline V gene has CDR1 SGHVS and CDR2 FQNEAQ. CDR3 sequence: CASSPSGGANTQYF. The DNA for the CDR3 is TGTGCCAGCAGTCCTAGCGGGGGGGCAAATACGCAGTATTTT.

The chain carries TRBV5-6 and TRBJ1-2; TRBD1 is a possible D gene (5 bases). Between the trimmed V and J ends, which lost 7 bases and 8 bases, there was a span of 21 bases. CDR3 length: 14 amino acids. CDR1 is SGHDT and CDR2 is YYEEEE in the germline V gene. For the CDR3, the DNA is TGTGCCAGCCTCAACACGGGGCGGGGAAACGGCTACACCTTC. Its protein is CASLNTGRGNGYTF.

This clone was recorded once. The rearrangement links TRBV12-3 or TRBV12-4 to TRBJ1-1; no definite D call. Trimming took 7 bases from V and 4 from J, leaving 10 bases between them. This CDR3 is built from 12 residues. CDR3 DNA: TGTGCCAGCACGAGTAAGTCCACTGAAGCTTTCTTT. Amino acid sequence: CASTSKSTEAFF.

The chain recombines TRBV21-1 with TRBJ2-7; TRBD2, as called in the table, went unchecked against the DNA. TRBV21-1 is given as a pseudogene. The CDR3 sequence is 17 residues long. CDR3 loop: CASSKGPSGGPNHEQYF. Here the CDR3 DNA reads TGTGCCAGCAGCAAAGGTCCTAGCGGGGGACCAAACCACGAGCAGTACTTC.

This clone appeared once. This chain uses TRBV6-4 with TRBJ2-2; TRBD1 aligns across 7 bases. CDR3 length: 16 amino acids. Looked up from germline, CDR1 is MRHNA and CDR2 is SNTAGT. V lost 5 bases to trimming and J lost 6 bases; unmatched junction nucleotides: 12. This CDR3 reads CASSTRTGERSGELFF. The CDR3 coding sequence is TGTGCCAGCAGTACACGGACAGGCGAGAGATCCGGGGAGCTGTTTTTT.

The chain recombines TRBV27 with TRBJ1-1, with TRBD1 matching over 7 bases. Germline-derived CDR1 and CDR2 are MNHEY and SMNVEV (reference sequence). This CDR3 contains 18 residues. The V and J ends lost 2 bases and 1 base, in that order; junction bases with no gene match: 13. The CDR3 loop reads CASSLTVGRGMRNTEAFF. DNA of the CDR3: TGTGCCAGCAGTTTAACTGTCGGCAGGGGGATGCGGAACACTGAAGCTTTCTTT.

This chain links TRBV6-5 with TRBJ2-5; 11 nucleotides line up with TRBD2. The CDR3 runs to 15 residues. Unmatched junction bases numbered 6, after V lost 6 bases and J lost 3 bases. Looked up from germline, CDR1 is MNHEY and CDR2 is SVGAGI. CDR3 DNA sequence: TGTGCCAGCAGCTCGACTAGCGGGGCAAAAGAGACCCAGTACTTC. This encodes CASSSTSGAKETQYF.

V and J are TRBV4-1 and TRBJ2-2; 8 positions agree with TRBD2. The J segment lost 1 base and the V segment lost 3 bases, leaving 4 bases of the junction unmatched. The CDR3 is 16 amino acids. Germline V CDR1 and CDR2: MGHRA, YSYEKL. CDR3 in amino acids: CASSHQRGWNTGELFF. DNA of the CDR3: TGCGCCAGCAGCCACCAGCGGGGGTGGAACACCGGGGAGCTGTTTTTT.

V usage is TRBV1 and J usage is TRBJ1-2. TRBV1 corresponds to a pseudogene. CDR3 size: 13 residues. In nucleotides, the CDR3 is TGCACCAGCCTACCGAGGAGGGCCTACGGCTACACCTTC. Protein sequence: CTSLPRRAYGYTF.

The rearrangement links TRBV19 to TRBJ2-3, with 12 bases that match TRBD2. The CDR3 has 16 residues. The V and J ends lost 7 bases and 0 bases, in that order; junction bases with no gene match: 5. Germline V CDR1 and CDR2: LNHDA, SQIVND (reference sequence). The CDR3 DNA sequence: TGTGCCAGTAAGACCGGGACTAGCGGGAGCACAGATACGCAGTATTTT. Its protein product is CASKTGTSGSTDTQYF.

The chain couples TRBV24-1 to TRBJ2-1; 9 bases map to TRBD2. With V trimmed by 5 bases and J by 6 bases, 4 bases remained unmatched. The CDR3 runs 14 residues. Germline V gene sequence: CDR1 KGHDR, CDR2 SFDVKD. The CDR3 loop is CATSVSGGGNEQFF. CDR3 sequence (DNA): TGTGCCACCAGTGTTAGCGGGGGTGGCAATGAGCAGTTCTTC.